These T cell receptor beta chains were read from a single sample in a study of HIV-infected patients and healthy controls. TCRdb re-called the 5' RACE reads through MiXCR, storing one row per CDR3 protein. Counted here are some 14,000 distinct CDR3 sequences, 12% occurring once; the ten biggest clones make up 35% to 45%. This specimen was blood, taken during antiretroviral therapy. The receptors here all came from an adult with HIV infection. The donor label of this sample is uncertain. Both conserved end residues are part of each CDR3. The D gene is left open where the match is weak. Clone sizes are given selectively: once, few, many, or a class where the clone is expanded.

v_gene: TRBV20-1
abundance: many
d_gene: .
j_gene: TRBJ1-1
CDR3aa: CSARAQREAFF
CDR3nt: TGCAGTGCTAGAGCTCAAAGGGAAGCTTTCTTT

v_gene: TRBV29-1
abundance: few
d_gene: .
j_gene: TRBJ2-7
CDR3aa: CSVEFGVGYEQYF
CDR3nt: TGCAGCGTTGAGTTTGGGGTCGGCTACGAGCAGTACTTC

v_gene: TRBV7-6
abundance: many
d_gene: TRBD2
j_gene: TRBJ2-1
CDR3aa: CASSFGLAGAPYNEQFF
CDR3nt: TGTGCCAGCAGTTTCGGACTAGCGGGAGCTCCCTACAATGAGCAGTTCTTC

v_gene: TRBV7-9
abundance: many
d_gene: TRBD2
j_gene: TRBJ2-3
CDR3aa: CASSRRGLPLGGDTQYF
CDR3nt: TGTGCCAGCAGCCGACGGGGACTACCGCTCGGGGGAGATACGCAGTATTTT

v_gene: TRBV5-1
abundance: many
d_gene: .
j_gene: TRBJ1-4
CDR3aa: CASSAVNEKLFF
CDR3nt: TGCGCCAGCAGCGCCGTTAATGAAAAACTGTTTTTT

v_gene: TRBV20-1
abundance: .
d_gene: .
j_gene: TRBJ2-3
CDR3aa: CSARALRTLKGEDTQYF
CDR3nt: TGCAGTGCTAGAGCCCTACGGACCCTAAAGGGTGAAGATACGCAGTATTTT

v_gene: TRBV6-6
abundance: many
d_gene: TRBD2
j_gene: TRBJ2-1
CDR3aa: CASSYLASGNRVNEQFF
CDR3nt: TGTGCCAGCAGTTATCTGGCTAGCGGGAACAGGGTCAATGAGCAGTTCTTC

v_gene: TRBV10-1
abundance: .
d_gene: TRBD1
j_gene: TRBJ2-7
CDR3aa: CASSSDRPGEQYF
CDR3nt: TGCGCCAGCAGCTCGGACAGGCCGGGCGAGCAGTACTTC

v_gene: TRBV30
abundance: .
d_gene: TRBD1
j_gene: TRBJ1-5
CDR3aa: CAWGDSPDQPQHF
CDR3nt: TGTGCCTGGGGGGACAGTCCCGATCAGCCCCAGCATTTT

v_gene: TRBV9
abundance: .
d_gene: TRBD2
j_gene: TRBJ2-3
CDR3aa: CASSPRTSGRAGAGKVTDTQYF
CDR3nt: TGTGCCAGCAGCCCTAGGACTAGCGGGAGGGCCGGCGCCGGTAAAGTCACAGATACGCAGTATTTT

v_gene: TRBV10-1
abundance: many
d_gene: .
j_gene: TRBJ2-2
CDR3aa: CASRGAGELFF
CDR3nt: TGCGCCAGCAGGGGAGCCGGGGAGCTGTTTTTT

v_gene: TRBV7-2
abundance: many
d_gene: .
j_gene: TRBJ2-1
CDR3aa: CASSLVRLVLYNEQFF
CDR3nt: TGTGCCAGCAGCTTAGTCCGACTAGTTCTATACAATGAGCAGTTCTTC

v_gene: TRBV4-2
abundance: .
d_gene: TRBD2
j_gene: TRBJ2-7
CDR3aa: CASSQDRGLAFEQYF
CDR3nt: TGTGCCAGCAGCCAAGACCGGGGACTAGCGTTCGAGCAGTACTTC

v_gene: TRBV19
abundance: many
d_gene: .
j_gene: TRBJ1-5
CDR3aa: CASSMVIQNQPQHF
CDR3nt: TGTGCCAGTAGTATGGTCATACAGAATCAGCCCCAGCATTTT

v_gene: TRBV10-3
abundance: many
d_gene: TRBD1
j_gene: TRBJ2-5
CDR3aa: CAIRGTGVGETQYF
CDR3nt: TGTGCCATCAGGGGGACAGGGGTGGGAGAGACCCAGTACTTC

v_gene: TRBV29-1
abundance: many
d_gene: TRBD1
j_gene: TRBJ2-1
CDR3aa: CSVEEDRVRYNEQFF
CDR3nt: TGCAGCGTTGAAGAGGACAGGGTGCGCTACAATGAGCAGTTCTTC

v_gene: TRBV11-2
abundance: many
d_gene: .
j_gene: TRBJ2-5
CDR3aa: CASSLDLIETQYF
CDR3nt: TGTGCCAGCAGCTTAGATCTTATAGAGACCCAGTACTTC

v_gene: TRBV6-1
abundance: few
d_gene: TRBD1
j_gene: TRBJ2-1
CDR3aa: CASSGWDRGRGNEQFF
CDR3nt: TGTGCCAGCAGTGGTTGGGACAGGGGGCGGGGCAATGAGCAGTTCTTC

v_gene: TRBV19
abundance: many
d_gene: TRBD1
j_gene: TRBJ2-7
CDR3aa: CASSIFSGTGPNEQYF
CDR3nt: TGTGCCAGTAGTATCTTTTCCGGGACAGGGCCGAACGAGCAGTACTTC

v_gene: TRBV6-5
abundance: .
d_gene: TRBD2
j_gene: TRBJ2-7
CDR3aa: CASRGLAGVYF
CDR3nt: TGTGCCAGCAGGGGACTAGCGGGAGTTTACTTC

v_gene: TRBV6-2/TRBV6-3
abundance: many
d_gene: .
j_gene: TRBJ2-1
CDR3aa: CASTPFGLNNEQFF
CDR3nt: TGTGCCAGCACCCCCTTCGGGCTTAACAATGAGCAGTTCTTC

v_gene: TRBV28
abundance: .
d_gene: .
j_gene: TRBJ2-2
CDR3aa: CASSSTGELFF
CDR3nt: TGTGCCAGCAGTTCCACCGGGGAGCTGTTTTTT

v_gene: TRBV11-2
abundance: many
d_gene: .
j_gene: TRBJ2-5
CDR3aa: CASSRTRGARETQYF
CDR3nt: TGTGCCAGCAGCCGTACGAGGGGGGCGAGAGAGACCCAGTACTTC

v_gene: TRBV20-1
abundance: many
d_gene: TRBD1
j_gene: TRBJ2-5
CDR3aa: CSASSQGVQETQYF
CDR3nt: TGCAGTGCTAGCTCACAGGGGGTTCAAGAGACCCAGTACTTC

v_gene: TRBV7-9
abundance: .
d_gene: .
j_gene: TRBJ2-7
CDR3aa: CASSQTVYEQYF
CDR3nt: TGTGCCAGCAGCCAAACCGTATACGAGCAGTACTTC

v_gene: TRBV28
abundance: many
d_gene: .
j_gene: TRBJ2-1
CDR3aa: CASSSRRQVHEQFF
CDR3nt: TGTGCCAGCAGTTCCCGCCGACAGGTCCATGAGCAGTTCTTC

v_gene: TRBV28
abundance: many
d_gene: .
j_gene: TRBJ2-7
CDR3aa: CASSLAGSYEQYF
CDR3nt: TGTGCCAGCAGTTTGGCCGGCTCCTACGAGCAGTACTTC

v_gene: TRBV20-1
abundance: many
d_gene: TRBD2
j_gene: TRBJ2-1
CDR3aa: CSAKRGGLYNEQFF
CDR3nt: TGCAGTGCTAAGCGGGGGGGTCTCTACAATGAGCAGTTCTTC

v_gene: TRBV5-6
abundance: .
d_gene: .
j_gene: TRBJ2-5
CDR3aa: CASSFVLEHVETQYF
CDR3nt: TGTGCCAGCAGCTTCGTTCTAGAACACGTGGAGACCCAGTACTTC

v_gene: TRBV29-1
abundance: .
d_gene: .
j_gene: TRBJ2-3
CDR3aa: CSGLEGGTDTQYF
CDR3nt: TGCAGCGGGTTGGAGGGTGGCACAGATACGCAGTATTTT

v_gene: TRBV29-1
abundance: medium-sized
d_gene: .
j_gene: TRBJ2-3
CDR3aa: CSVDGLENTDTQYF
CDR3nt: TGCAGCGTTGATGGCCTAGAGAACACAGATACGCAGTATTTT

v_gene: TRBV28
abundance: many
d_gene: .
j_gene: TRBJ2-1
CDR3aa: CASSARYNEQFF
CDR3nt: TGTGCCAGCAGTGCAAGGTACAATGAGCAGTTCTTC

v_gene: TRBV12-3/TRBV12-4
abundance: .
d_gene: TRBD1
j_gene: TRBJ2-2
CDR3aa: CASRRQGSNTGELFF
CDR3nt: TGTGCCAGCAGGCGACAGGGCTCGAACACCGGGGAGCTGTTTTTT

v_gene: TRBV7-8
abundance: .
d_gene: .
j_gene: TRBJ1-1
CDR3aa: CASSLFGSEAFF
CDR3nt: TGTGCCAGCAGCTTATTTGGCAGTGAAGCTTTCTTT

v_gene: TRBV7-8
abundance: medium-sized
d_gene: TRBD1
j_gene: TRBJ2-7
CDR3aa: CASSYRGEQYF
CDR3nt: TGTGCCAGCAGCTACAGGGGCGAGCAGTACTTC

v_gene: TRBV28
abundance: many
d_gene: .
j_gene: TRBJ2-3
CDR3aa: CASSKRESTDTQYF
CDR3nt: TGTGCCAGCAGCAAAAGGGAAAGCACAGATACGCAGTATTTT

v_gene: TRBV24-1
abundance: many
d_gene: TRBD1
j_gene: TRBJ2-1
CDR3aa: CATSDRDSYNEQFF
CDR3nt: TGTGCCACCAGTGATCGGGACAGCTACAATGAGCAGTTCTTC

v_gene: TRBV4-2
abundance: many
d_gene: .
j_gene: TRBJ2-1
CDR3aa: CASSQERRGRIYNEQFF
CDR3nt: TGTGCCAGCAGCCAAGAACGGCGGGGCCGGATCTACAATGAGCAGTTCTTC

v_gene: TRBV6-5
abundance: many
d_gene: TRBD1
j_gene: TRBJ1-1
CDR3aa: CTSSYSPDRGNTEAFF
CDR3nt: TGTACCAGCAGTTACTCACCTGACAGGGGGAACACTGAAGCTTTCTTT

v_gene: TRBV7-2
abundance: many
d_gene: TRBD2
j_gene: TRBJ2-1
CDR3aa: CASRPVLAAHYNEQFF
CDR3nt: TGTGCCAGCAGACCGGTGCTAGCGGCGCACTACAATGAGCAGTTCTTC

v_gene: TRBV4-1
abundance: many
d_gene: TRBD1
j_gene: TRBJ2-3
CDR3aa: CASSPQGAMGTDTQYF
CDR3nt: TGCGCCAGCAGCCCACAGGGGGCGATGGGCACAGATACGCAGTATTTT

v_gene: TRBV5-1
abundance: many
d_gene: .
j_gene: TRBJ2-3
CDR3aa: CASSLEANTDTQYF
CDR3nt: TGCGCCAGCAGCTTGGAGGCTAACACAGATACGCAGTATTTT

v_gene: TRBV4-1
abundance: many
d_gene: .
j_gene: TRBJ2-1
CDR3aa: CASSQDRNYNEQFF
CDR3nt: TGCGCCAGCAGCCAAGACAGAAACTACAATGAGCAGTTCTTC

v_gene: TRBV12-3/TRBV12-4
abundance: many
d_gene: .
j_gene: TRBJ2-7
CDR3aa: CASSSRGEQYF
CDR3nt: TGTGCCAGCAGTTCTCGGGGGGAGCAGTACTTC

v_gene: TRBV6-1
abundance: .
d_gene: TRBD2
j_gene: TRBJ2-3
CDR3aa: CASPRPMAGGPSDTQYF
CDR3nt: TGTGCCAGCCCACGCCCCATGGCGGGGGGGCCCTCAGATACGCAGTATTTT

v_gene: TRBV2
abundance: .
d_gene: .
j_gene: TRBJ2-3
CDR3aa: CAGTSETGSDTQCF
CDR3nt: TGTGCCGGAACTTCCGAGACTGGATCAGATACGCAGTGTTTT

v_gene: TRBV20-1
abundance: many
d_gene: TRBD1
j_gene: TRBJ2-1
CDR3aa: CSATPGTGRKYEQFF
CDR3nt: TGCAGTGCTACTCCCGGGACAGGGAGAAAGTATGAGCAGTTCTTC

v_gene: TRBV3-1
abundance: .
d_gene: TRBD2
j_gene: TRBJ2-2
CDR3aa: CASSQDMASGFRELFF
CDR3nt: TGTGCCAGCAGCCAAGATATGGCTAGCGGGTTCAGGGAGCTGTTTTTT

v_gene: TRBV10-2
abundance: many
d_gene: .
j_gene: TRBJ2-2
CDR3aa: CATRYTLNTGELFF
CDR3nt: TGCGCCACCCGTTACACTTTGAACACCGGGGAGCTGTTTTTT

v_gene: TRBV6-1
abundance: many
d_gene: .
j_gene: TRBJ1-3
CDR3aa: CASSEQQDSFSGNTIYF
CDR3nt: TGTGCCAGCAGTGAGCAACAGGACTCTTTCTCTGGAAACACCATATATTTT

v_gene: TRBV12-3/TRBV12-4
abundance: many
d_gene: .
j_gene: TRBJ2-5
CDR3aa: CASSPVEGGQETQYF
CDR3nt: TGTGCCAGCAGCCCGGTGGAGGGGGGCCAAGAGACCCAGTACTTC

v_gene: TRBV29-1
abundance: many
d_gene: .
j_gene: TRBJ2-7
CDR3aa: CSVVGGGKSSYEQYF
CDR3nt: TGCAGCGTTGTAGGAGGGGGGAAGAGCTCCTACGAGCAGTACTTC

v_gene: TRBV7-7
abundance: many
d_gene: TRBD1
j_gene: TRBJ2-3
CDR3aa: CASSLGQGWMDTQYF
CDR3nt: TGTGCCAGCAGCTTAGGACAGGGTTGGATGGATACGCAGTATTTT

v_gene: TRBV10-3
abundance: .
d_gene: TRBD2
j_gene: TRBJ2-5
CDR3aa: CAISQGGTSGRAETQYF
CDR3nt: TGTGCCATCAGTCAAGGTGGGACTAGCGGGAGAGCAGAGACCCAGTACTTC